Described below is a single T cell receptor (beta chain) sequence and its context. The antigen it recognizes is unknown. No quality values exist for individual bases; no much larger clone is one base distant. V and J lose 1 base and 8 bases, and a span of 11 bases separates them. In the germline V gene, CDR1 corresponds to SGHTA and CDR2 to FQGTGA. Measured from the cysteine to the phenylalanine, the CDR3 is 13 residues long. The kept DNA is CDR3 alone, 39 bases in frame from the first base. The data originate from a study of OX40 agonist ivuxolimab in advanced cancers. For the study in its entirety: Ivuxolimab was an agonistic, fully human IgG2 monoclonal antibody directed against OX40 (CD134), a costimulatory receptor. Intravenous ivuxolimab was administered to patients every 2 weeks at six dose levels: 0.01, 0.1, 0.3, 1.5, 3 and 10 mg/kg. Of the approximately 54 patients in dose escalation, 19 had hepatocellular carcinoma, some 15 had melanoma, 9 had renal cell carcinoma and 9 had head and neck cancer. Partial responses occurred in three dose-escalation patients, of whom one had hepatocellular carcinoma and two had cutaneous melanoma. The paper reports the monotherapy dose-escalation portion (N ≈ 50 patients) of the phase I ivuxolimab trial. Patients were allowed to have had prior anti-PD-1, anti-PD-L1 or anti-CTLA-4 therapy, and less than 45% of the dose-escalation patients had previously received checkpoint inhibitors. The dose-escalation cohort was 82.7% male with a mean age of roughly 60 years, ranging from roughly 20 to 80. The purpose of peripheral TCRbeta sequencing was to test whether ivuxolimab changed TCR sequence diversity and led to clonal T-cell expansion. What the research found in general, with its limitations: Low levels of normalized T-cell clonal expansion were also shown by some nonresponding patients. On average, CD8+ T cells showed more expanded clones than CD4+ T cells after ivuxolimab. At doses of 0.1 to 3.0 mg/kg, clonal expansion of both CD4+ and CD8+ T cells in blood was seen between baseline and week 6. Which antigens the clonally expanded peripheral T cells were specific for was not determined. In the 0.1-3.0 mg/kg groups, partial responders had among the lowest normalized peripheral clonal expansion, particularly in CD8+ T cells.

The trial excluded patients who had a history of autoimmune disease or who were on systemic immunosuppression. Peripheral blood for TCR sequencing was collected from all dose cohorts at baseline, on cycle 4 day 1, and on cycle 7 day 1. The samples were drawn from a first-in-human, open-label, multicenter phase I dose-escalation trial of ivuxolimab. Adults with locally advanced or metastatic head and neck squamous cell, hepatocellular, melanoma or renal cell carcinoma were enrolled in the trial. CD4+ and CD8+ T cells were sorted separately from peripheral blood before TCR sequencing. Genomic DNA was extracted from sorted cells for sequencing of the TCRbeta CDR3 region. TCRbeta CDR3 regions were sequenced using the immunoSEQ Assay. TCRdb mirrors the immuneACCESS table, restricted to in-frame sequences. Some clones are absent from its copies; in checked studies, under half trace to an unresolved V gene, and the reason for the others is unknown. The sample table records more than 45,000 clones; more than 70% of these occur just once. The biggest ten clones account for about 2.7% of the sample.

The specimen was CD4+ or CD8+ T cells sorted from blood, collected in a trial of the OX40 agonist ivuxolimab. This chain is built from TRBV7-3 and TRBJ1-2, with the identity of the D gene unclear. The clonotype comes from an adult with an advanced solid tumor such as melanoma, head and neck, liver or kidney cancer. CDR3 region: CASSLNPGHGYTF. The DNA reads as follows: TGTGCCAGCAGCTTAAATCCGGGTCACGGCTACACCTTC.